These 32 T cell receptor beta chains came from one sample sequenced in a study of ipilimumab plus nivolumab after autologous stem cell transplantation. Clones were read by immunoSEQ multiplex PCR, and TCRdb kept only the in-frame ones, dropping some. The sample contains approximately 80,000 clones, 83% of which appear only once. The sequencing used PBMCs, collected in a trial of ipilimumab plus nivolumab as post-transplant consolidation. The receptors were sampled from a male donor with diffuse large B-cell lymphoma.

This clone is labeled as medium-sized. The chain has TRBV14 and TRBJ1-2, with TRBD1 as a possible D gene (5 bases). Trimming pared 4 bases from V and 7 bases from J, leaving 13 bases between. The CDR3 length is 13 residues. The germline V gene has CDR1 SGHDN and CDR2 FVKESK. CDR3 in DNA: TGTGCCAGCAGCCCTCAGGGTATTGGTGGCTACACCTTC. Its translation: CASSPQGIGGYTF.

The chain carries TRBV5-4 and TRBJ2-3, with 7 bases aligning to TRBD1. Germline V lookup: CDR1 SGHNT, CDR2 YYREEE (reference sequence). This CDR3 spans 15 amino acids. V was pared by 0 bases and J by 3 bases, with 4 bases of the junction left unmatched. In nucleotides, the CDR3 is TGTGCCAGCAGCTTGGGAAGGGGGCGGACAGATACGCAGTATTTT. It encodes CASSLGRGRTDTQYF.

The CDR3 DNA sequence: TGCGCCAGCAGCCCCAGGGCAGCTGGATCCTCTGGGGCCAACGTCCTGACTTTC. This codes for CASSPRAAGSSGANVLTF. This rearrangement joins TRBV4-1 to TRBJ2-6, with a possible D match to TRBD1 (5 bases). CDR1 MGHRA and CDR2 YSYEKL come from the germline V gene. This CDR3 has 18 amino acids. The V gene lost 4 bases and the J gene lost 0 bases, with 16 bases spanning the gap.

The chain has TRBV5-5 and TRBJ2-5; 8 bases fit TRBD1. The CDR3 spans 14 residues. Germline V gene lookup returns CDR1 SGHKS and CDR2 YYEKEE (reference sequence). The V segment lost 4 bases and the J segment 1 base; nucleotides outside the gene matches: 3. In nucleotides, the CDR3 is TGTGCCAGCAGCCCGACAGGGGTCCAAGAGACCCAGTACTTC. It translates to CASSPTGVQETQYF.

The chain couples TRBV4-1 to TRBJ2-2, with 7 bases lining up with TRBD1. This CDR3 region has 17 residues. CDR1 and CDR2 (germline): MGHRA, YSYEKL. V was clipped by 4 bases and J by 2 bases; unmatched bases: 10. The CDR3 region is CASSRNTWDSNTGELFF. Written as DNA, the CDR3 is TGCGCCAGCAGCCGCAACACATGGGACAGTAACACCGGGGAGCTGTTTTTT.

The chain uses TRBV5-1 and TRBJ2-3, with a tentative D call TRBD2 (6 bases). Per germline, CDR1 SGHRS and CDR2 YFSETQ. The CDR3 totals 15 residues. Trimming removed 2 bases at V and 1 base at J, with 11 bases between. CDR3 amino acids: CASSFEGGGTDTQYF. DNA for the CDR3: TGCGCCAGCAGCTTCGAGGGCGGGGGCACAGATACGCAGTATTTT.

This clone was seen just once. V and J are TRBV27 and TRBJ2-2, with D perhaps assigned TRBD1 or TRBD2 (5 bases each). CDR1 MNHEY and CDR2 SMNVEV come from the germline V gene (reference sequence). This CDR3 has 20 amino acids. The V end was cut by 5 bases, the J end by 5 bases, with 30 bases between. Here the CDR3 DNA reads TGTGCCAGCAGTCCCCAGTTAGCCGGGGTATATGGGGGAAATACCGGGGAGCTGTTTTTT. Its translation is CASSPQLAGVYGGNTGELFF.

The gene calls are TRBV29-1 and TRBJ1-1, with D tentatively TRBD1 (5 bases). Per germline, CDR1 SQVTM and CDR2 ANQGSEA. Trimming pared 1 base from V and 0 bases from J, leaving 9 bases between. This CDR3 region has 14 residues. CDR3 bases: TGCAGCGTTGAAGTTGGACAAATGAACACTGAAGCTTTCTTT. Translated: CSVEVGQMNTEAFF. Full variable domain (rest looked up from reference TRBV29-1 and TRBJ1-1): SAVISQKPSRDICQRGTSLTIQCQVDSQVTMMFWYRQQPGQSLTLIATANQGSEATYESGFVIDKFPISRPNLTFSTLTVSNMSPEDSSIYLCSVEVGQMNTEAFFGQGTRLTVV.

This clone was detected only a few times. The V call is TRBV30, the J call TRBJ2-7; D ambiguous. CDR1 GTSNPN and CDR2 SVGIG come from the germline V gene (reference sequence). The CDR3 consists of 13 residues. V was shortened by 0 bases and J by 9 bases, with 15 bases between the two germline ends. The CDR3, as DNA: TGTGCCTGGAGTGTATCCCCGGAGCTGGGGCAGTACTTC. As protein: CAWSVSPELGQYF.

This clone was seen a few times. The rearrangement uses TRBV27 and TRBJ2-2, with TRBD1 as a possible D gene (6 bases). The V and J ends lost 3 bases and 7 bases respectively, with 9 bases between them. This CDR3 is 13 amino acids long. The germline V gene has CDR1 MNHEY and CDR2 SMNVEV (reference sequence). The CDR3 coding sequence is TGTGCCAGCAGTTTGGGGACAAACGGGGAGCTGTTTTTT. This encodes CASSLGTNGELFF.

This chain connects TRBV6-5 to TRBJ1-3, with D perhaps TRBD1 (6 bases). The CDR3 consists of 15 residues. V was pared by 2 bases and J by 2 bases, with 10 bases between. Germline V gene sequence: CDR1 MNHEY, CDR2 SVGAGI. The DNA of the CDR3 is TGTGCCAGCAGTTACGGCAGACAGGCTGGAAACACCATATATTTT. Encoded protein: CASSYGRQAGNTIYF.

This sequence joins TRBV9 and TRBJ2-7; D may correspond to TRBD1 or TRBD2 (5 bases each). Trimming pared 0 bases from V and 5 bases from J, leaving 15 bases between. The CDR3 is 15 residues long. CDR1 and CDR2 (germline): SGDLS, YYNGEE. The CDR3 loop reads CASSVAGGMIDEQYF. Written as DNA, the CDR3 is TGTGCCAGCAGCGTAGCTGGGGGAATGATTGACGAGCAGTACTTC.

The rearrangement joins TRBV6-1 to TRBJ2-5; TRBD2 matches 10 bases. The V gene's germline CDR1 is MNHNS and CDR2 SASEGT. The ends lost 7 bases at V and 5 bases at J; junction bases unmatched: 7. This CDR3 comprises 14 residues. This chain's CDR3 is CASTAGGTGETQYF. Written as DNA, the CDR3 is TGTGCCAGCACAGCGGGGGGGACGGGGGAGACCCAGTACTTC.

This chain joins TRBV4-1 and TRBJ2-2; 12 bases line up with TRBD2. CDR1 is MGHRA and CDR2 is YSYEKL in the germline V gene. The CDR3 runs 17 residues. The ends lost 4 bases at V and 4 bases at J; junction bases unmatched: 7. CDR3 residues: CASSLPSGGAVTGELFF. The CDR3 coding sequence is TGCGCCAGCAGCCTGCCTAGCGGGGGGGCCGTCACCGGGGAGCTGTTTTTT.

This clone was observed a handful of times. CDR3 DNA sequence: TGTGCCAGCAGTTTATACAGAACTAACTATGGCTACACCTTC. Its translation is CASSLYRTNYGYTF. The gene calls are TRBV28 and TRBJ1-2, with D uncertain. V was cut by 1 base and J by 0 bases, with 6 bases left in between. The CDR3 has 14 residues. Germline CDR1 MDHEN, CDR2 SYDVKM.

The rearrangement links TRBV7-2 to TRBJ1-6; possibly TRBD1 for D (6 bases). Trimming removed 1 base from V and 7 bases from J, with 11 bases in between. Germline V lookup: CDR1 SGHTA, CDR2 FQGNSA. This CDR3 has 15 amino acids. CDR3 protein: CASSLGTGTNSPLHF. CDR3 bases: TGTGCCAGCAGCTTAGGTACAGGGACCAATTCACCCCTCCACTTT.

The chain carries TRBV4-1 and TRBJ2-3, with D possibly matching TRBD1 (6 bases). CDR3 length equals 17 residues. V lost 0 bases to trimming and J lost 6 bases, with 19 bases between them. CDR1 is MGHRA and CDR2 is YSYEKL in the germline V gene. DNA of the CDR3: TGCGCCAGCAGCCAAGAACAGGGCTCCGCCGGGTTCGATACGCAGTATTTT. This encodes CASSQEQGSAGFDTQYF.

This chain uses TRBV19 with TRBJ2-2; 7 bases match TRBD1. V shed 8 bases and J 2 bases; nucleotides not matched to a gene: 8. This CDR3 region has 15 residues. Germline loops: CDR1 LNHDA, CDR2 SQIVND (reference sequence). The CDR3: CASGDSRRNTGELFF. In DNA, the CDR3 is TGTGCCAGTGGGGACAGCCGACGAAACACCGGGGAGCTGTTTTTT. Together with reference TRBV19 and TRBJ2-2, the CDR3 gives the full variable domain: DGGITQSPKYLFRKEGQNVTLSCEQNLNHDAMYWYRQDPGQGLRLIYYSQIVNDFQKGDIAEGYSVSREKKESFPLTVTSAQKNPTAFYLCASGDSRRNTGELFFGEGSRLTVL.

The V and J genes are TRBV7-6 and TRBJ1-2, with no clear D. The CDR3 runs 17 residues. CDR1 is SGHVS and CDR2 is FNYEAQ in the germline V gene. Trimming shortened V by 6 bases and J by 4 bases, and 24 bases separated the two germline ends. The CDR3 DNA follows: TGTGCCAGCAGTCCCGGGGTCGTTTCTACAGTATCCTATGGCTACACCTTC. Amino acids: CASSPGVVSTVSYGYTF.

This chain uses TRBV11-2 with TRBJ1-2, with D maybe TRBD1 (6 bases). There are 14 residues in the CDR3. The V end was cut by 4 bases, the J end by 3 bases, with 12 bases between. Germline values: CDR1 SGHAT, CDR2 FQNNGV. Here the CDR3 reads CASSSRGQDYGYTF. CDR3 DNA sequence: TGTGCCAGCAGCTCACGGGGGCAGGACTATGGCTACACCTTC.

A few counts support this clone. The chain carries TRBV6-5 and TRBJ2-2; no reliable D call. Germline V gives CDR1 MNHEY, CDR2 SVGAGI. V gave up 6 bases and J gave up 6 bases, with 11 bases separating them. This CDR3 has 13 amino acids. The CDR3: CASRRRTAGELFF. The CDR3 DNA sequence: TGTGCCAGCAGGCGAAGGACGGCCGGGGAGCTGTTTTTT.

This chain connects TRBV11-2 to TRBJ2-4; the D gene could be TRBD1 or TRBD2 (5 bases each). This CDR3 contains 14 residues. CDR1 is SGHAT and CDR2 is FQNNGV in the germline V gene. V lost 5 bases and J lost 6, with 14 bases in between. In DNA, the CDR3 is TGTGCCAGCAGCCCCCCCCTGAGGGGAAACATTCAGTACTTC. This sequence encodes CASSPPLRGNIQYF.

In its sample, this clone was seen a few times. The V gene is TRBV19, the J gene TRBJ1-1; the match to TRBD1 covers 8 bases. V trimming: 5 bases; J trimming: 1 base; junction bases outside the gene matches: 6. CDR3 length equals 15 residues. The germline gives CDR1 LNHDA, CDR2 SQIVND (reference sequence). CDR3 in amino acids: CASSSLGQGNTEAFF. CDR3 bases: TGTGCCAGTAGTTCACTAGGACAGGGGAACACTGAAGCTTTCTTT.

The genes are TRBV7-9 and TRBJ2-3; 9 nucleotides line up with TRBD2. This CDR3 has 15 amino acids. Germline V gene sequence: CDR1 SEHNR, CDR2 FQNEAQ (reference sequence). V trimming: 5 bases; J trimming: 3 bases; junction bases outside the gene matches: 6. CDR3 DNA: TGTGCCAGCAGCCCCCAGCGGGGGGTTACAGATACGCAGTATTTT. The encoded protein is CASSPQRGVTDTQYF.

The rearrangement uses TRBV5-1 and TRBJ1-5; tentative D call: TRBD1 (5 bases). The CDR3 loop spans 17 amino acids. Germline loops: CDR1 SGHRS, CDR2 YFSETQ. Trimming stripped 0 bases from V and 7 bases from J, with 20 bases between. CDR3 nucleotides: TGCGCCAGCAGCTTGGTGACGGGACGTGCTTTGGGACAGCCCCAGCATTTT. The encoded protein is CASSLVTGRALGQPQHF.

The rearrangement links TRBV27 to TRBJ1-2; 8 positions match TRBD1. The V and J ends lost 4 bases and 5 bases, in that order; junction bases with no gene match: 12. Germline V gene data show CDR1 as MNHEY and CDR2 as SMNVEV (reference sequence). The length of the CDR3 is 16 residues. CDR3 nucleotides: TGTGCCAGCAGTTCGAAACAGGGGGTGTCATGGTATGGCTACACCTTC. Protein: CASSSKQGVSWYGYTF.

The chain uses TRBV7-8 and TRBJ1-2; D gene ambiguous. The V and J ends lost 1 base and 7 bases respectively, with 13 bases between them. Germline lookup yields CDR1 SGHVS and CDR2 FQNEAQ. This CDR3 comprises 14 residues. CDR3 nucleotide sequence: TGTGCCAGCAGCTTAGGTCTGTGGTCTGGTGGCTACACCTTC. Protein product: CASSLGLWSGGYTF.

CDR3 protein: CASQAGGEEQYF. The CDR3 coding sequence is TGTGCCAGCCAGGCAGGGGGAGAGGAGCAGTACTTC. The chain employs TRBV7-9 and TRBJ2-7; 7 positions match TRBD1. V dropped 8 bases and J dropped 7; count of bases not matched to a gene: 8. This CDR3 comprises 12 residues. The germline V gene has CDR1 SEHNR and CDR2 FQNEAQ (reference sequence).

This chain joins TRBV15 and TRBJ2-5; 7 bases match TRBD1. The CDR3 has 17 amino acids. Trimming at V came to 5 bases and at J to 3 bases, leaving 15 bases not matched to a gene. Germline CDR1 and CDR2: LNHNV and YYDKDF (reference sequence). The CDR3 spells CATSLSIGLDREETQYF. In DNA form, the CDR3 reads TGTGCCACCAGCCTGAGTATAGGTCTCGACAGGGAAGAGACCCAGTACTTC.

The chain recombines TRBV18 with TRBJ1-2; D gene uncertain. The CDR3 consists of 18 residues. V was cut by 4 bases and J by 0 bases, with 21 bases left in between. CDR1 and CDR2 from the germline V gene are KGHSH and LQKENI. CDR3 nucleotide sequence: TGTGCCAGCTCACACCTACCCGTCGGGAGAGAGGCTAACTATGGCTACACCTTC. Translated: CASSHLPVGREANYGYTF. Combining the CDR3 with reference TRBV18 and TRBJ1-2 gives the whole variable domain NAGVMQNPRHLVRRRGQEARLRCSPMKGHSHVYWYRQLPEEGLKFMVYLQKENIIDESGMPKERFSAEFPKEGPSILRIQQVVRGDSAAYFCASSHLPVGREANYGYTFGSGTRLTVV.

The V gene is TRBV10-2, the J gene TRBJ2-5, with 9 bases aligning to TRBD1. The J call is doubtful: the DNA matches TRBJ2-7 better. Germline CDR1 WSHSY, CDR2 SAAADI. The CDR3 covers 13 residues. The CDR3 spells CASDRQGDHEQYF. CDR3 coding DNA: TGCGCCAGCGATAGACAGGGGGACCACGAGCAGTACTTC.

The chain couples TRBV6-6 to TRBJ2-2, with D perhaps matching TRBD1 (5 bases). CDR3 length: 14 amino acids. V was cut by 7 bases and J by 0 bases, with 9 bases left in between. CDR1 is MNHNY and CDR2 is SVGAGI in the germline V gene (reference sequence). The CDR3 DNA reads TGTGCCAGCACGAAGACAGCGAACACCGGGGAGCTGTTTTTT. Translation gives CASTKTANTGELFF.